Below, 28 T cell receptor beta chains from the same sample are listed, as sequenced in a study of T cells after yellow fever vaccination (dated by TCRdb to about 2019). The intended sense of this specimen's treatment or condition label: live attenuated yellow fever vaccine strain. Library prep was done by 5' RACE. The sequencing machine was an Illumina HiSeq 2500. The public reads were reprocessed in TCRdb via fastp at Q25 and MiXCR, keeping in-frame beta chains. Identical CDR3 protein sequences are pooled into one entry, listed with their most common genes and DNA. The sample records hundreds of thousands of distinct CDR3 sequences, 8.7% of which are singletons. Roughly 18% of the sample goes to the ten largest clones. The sequencing here drew on PBMCs, taken on the day of the first yellow fever vaccination. These TCRs come from a man aged 18 to 35 who received the YFV17D yellow fever vaccine.

The sample holds many counts of this clonotype. V is TRBV20-1 and J is TRBJ1-5; D uncertain. The CDR3 covers 13 residues. V lost 3 bases to trimming and J lost 6 bases, with 12 bases between them. Germline V gene sequence: CDR1 DFQATT, CDR2 SNEGSKA (reference sequence). The CDR3 is CSASRGRAQPQHF. The CDR3 coding sequence is TGCAGTGCTAGCCGTGGTCGGGCTCAGCCCCAGCATTTT.

This clonotype was observed a handful of times. The chain links TRBV5-1 to TRBJ2-7; D might be TRBD1 or TRBD2, each matching 6 bases. V gave up 4 bases and J gave up 6 bases, with 17 bases separating them. This CDR3 contains 14 residues. The V gene's germline CDR1 is SGHRS and CDR2 YFSETQ. The CDR3 region has the DNA TGCGCCAGCAGCCCCTTTGGGGGGCGATCCGAGCAGTACTTC. Its protein product is CASSPFGGRSEQYF.

This clonotype was observed many times. The chain employs TRBV29-1 and TRBJ2-3; tentatively, D is TRBD1 or TRBD2 (6 bases each). Germline V CDR1 and CDR2: SQVTM, ANQGSEA. The CDR3 is 15 residues long. The V gene lost 6 bases and the J gene lost 5 bases, with 21 bases spanning the gap. The DNA of the CDR3 is TGCAGCGTCGACCTAGACAGGAGGGTTGGAGATACGCAGTATTTT. Translated, it gives CSVDLDRRVGDTQYF.

This clonotype has only a few counts. The chain couples TRBV11-1 to TRBJ2-7, with D unresolved. This CDR3 spans 12 amino acids. V dropped 4 bases and J dropped 8 bases, with 12 bases sitting between them. The germline V gene has CDR1 SGHAT and CDR2 FQDESV (reference sequence). Here the CDR3 DNA reads TGTGCCAGCAGCTCCTCTTACGACCAGCAGTACTTC. Translation: CASSSSYDQQYF.

The chain has TRBV12-3 or TRBV12-4 and TRBJ1-1; the D gene is possibly TRBD1 (5 bases). The V end lost 6 bases, the J end lost 1 base, and 12 bases lay between the germline ends. The CDR3 spans 14 residues. The chain's CDR3 is CASSIRQKNTEAFF. The CDR3, as DNA: TGTGCCAGCAGCATACGACAGAAGAACACTGAAGCTTTCTTT.

The V call is TRBV28, the J call TRBJ2-7; tentatively, D is TRBD1 (6 bases). Germline V gives CDR1 MDHEN, CDR2 SYDVKM. Trimming cost V 3 bases and J 3 bases, with 12 bases left between them. This CDR3 has 14 residues. The DNA of the CDR3 is TGTGCCAGCAGTTTGGGTGGACAGCTCTACGAGCAGTACGTC. It is translated as CASSLGGQLYEQYV.

At least ten counts were recorded for this clonotype. This chain connects TRBV7-3 to TRBJ2-2; 8 nucleotides align to TRBD1. This CDR3 contains 16 residues. V lost 4 bases and J lost 1; bases outside the gene matches: 5. The germline V gene has CDR1 SGHTA and CDR2 FQGTGA. The CDR3 DNA reads TGTGCCAGCAGCTCGACAGGGGTACTGAACACCGGGGAGCTGTTTTTT. This sequence encodes CASSSTGVLNTGELFF.

The chain couples TRBV29-1 to TRBJ2-5, with unresolved D. The CDR3 runs to 13 residues. Trimming stripped 2 bases from V and 7 bases from J, with 14 bases between. Germline assignment: CDR1 SQVTM and CDR2 ANQGSEA. The DNA of the CDR3 is TGCAGCGTTGAATTGCGGCAGCGCGGGACCCAGTACTTC. It is translated as CSVELRQRGTQYF.

The V gene is TRBV7-6, the J gene TRBJ1-5; tentative D call: TRBD1 (6 bases). The CDR3 is made up of 16 amino acids. Between the trimmed V and J ends, which lost 5 bases and 6 bases, there was a span of 20 bases. The germline CDR1 and CDR2 sequences are SGHVS and FNYEAQ. In DNA form, the CDR3 reads TGTGCCAGCAGCCCCCAACCAGGGACAACGGCTCAGCCCCAGCATTTT. This codes for CASSPQPGTTAQPQHF.

The genes are TRBV28 and TRBJ2-2, with D possibly matching TRBD2 (7 bases). The CDR3 length is 14 residues. CDR1 and CDR2 from the germline V gene are MDHEN and SYDVKM. V shed 6 bases and J shed 4 bases, with 12 bases lying between them. The CDR3 sequence is CASRRGGGTGELFF. CDR3 DNA: TGTGCCAGCAGGAGGGGGGGGGGCACCGGGGAGCTGTTTTTT.

This chain's CDR3 is CSASQGRVNTGELFF. The CDR3 DNA sequence: TGCAGTGCTAGTCAGGGACGGGTTAACACCGGGGAGCTGTTTTTT. The V gene is TRBV20-1, the J gene TRBJ2-2; the D gene could be TRBD1 or TRBD2 (5 bases each). Trimming left V 3 bases short and J 2 bases short, with 13 bases between. This CDR3 has 15 amino acids. The germline gives CDR1 DFQATT, CDR2 SNEGSKA (reference sequence).

This clonotype came up many times. DNA of the CDR3: TGTGCCAGCAGCCGGGACAGGGGTGCTGGCTACACCTTC. Protein sequence: CASSRDRGAGYTF. The chain carries TRBV7-2 and TRBJ1-2; 10 bases are shared with TRBD1. Losses at the gene ends were 5 bases for V and 7 bases for J; bases not matched to a gene: 4. The CDR3 extends over 13 amino acids. Germline lookup yields CDR1 SGHTA and CDR2 FQGNSA.

This clonotype was recorded a few times. The rearrangement joins TRBV18 to TRBJ1-4; no definite D call. Germline-derived CDR1 and CDR2 are KGHSH and LQKENI. This CDR3 region has 12 residues. V was pared by 3 bases and J by 8 bases, with 7 bases between. In DNA, the CDR3 is TGTGCCAGCTCACCCTTTACGGAAAAACTGTTTTTT. Its translation: CASSPFTEKLFF.

This clonotype was found a few times. V and J are TRBV20-1 and TRBJ2-2, with D perhaps TRBD1 (6 bases). V was pared by 6 bases and J by 0 bases, with 14 bases between. The germline gives CDR1 DFQATT, CDR2 SNEGSKA (reference sequence). CDR3 size: 15 residues. The CDR3: CSARTGTTNTGELFF. The CDR3 DNA reads as TGCAGTGCGCGTACCGGGACAACGAACACCGGGGAGCTGTTTTTT.

This clonotype came up many times. The chain couples TRBV19 to TRBJ1-1, with 9 bases lining up with TRBD1. V shed 10 bases and J 3 bases; nucleotides not matched to a gene: 18. The length of the CDR3 is 17 residues. Germline V gene lookup returns CDR1 LNHDA and CDR2 SQIVND (reference sequence). The CDR3, as DNA: TGTGCCACCTACCCACACACAGGGGGCGCATCGGACACTGAAGCTTTCTTT. This codes for CATYPHTGGASDTEAFF.

The chain couples TRBV30 to TRBJ2-6, with 9 bases that match TRBD1. The CDR3 is made up of 16 amino acids. With 4 bases clipped from V and 2 bases from J, the junction kept 6 bases outside the gene matches. CDR1 and CDR2 (germline): GTSNPN, SVGIG (reference sequence). CDR3 in amino acids: CAWIQGAEAGANVLTF. The CDR3 coding sequence is TGTGCCTGGATACAGGGGGCTGAGGCTGGGGCCAACGTCCTGACTTTC.

The gene calls are TRBV21-1 and TRBJ1-2; TRBD1, the table's D call, was not compared with the DNA. TRBV21-1 is a listed pseudogene. CDR3 length equals 16 residues. This CDR3 reads CASSLRDREFMSGYTF. CDR3 coding DNA: TGTGCCAGCAGCCTCCGGGACAGAGAGTTTATGTCTGGCTACACCTTC.

The rearrangement links TRBV7-2 to TRBJ1-5; possibly TRBD1 for D (6 bases). The germline V gene encodes CDR1 SGHTA and CDR2 FQGNSA. The CDR3 totals 15 residues. The V end lost 5 bases, the J end lost 8 bases, and 19 bases lay between the germline ends. The CDR3 loop reads CASSVAAGAWEPQHF. The CDR3 DNA follows: TGTGCCAGCAGCGTCGCGGCAGGGGCCTGGGAGCCCCAGCATTTT.

V is TRBV5-1 and J is TRBJ1-2, with 7 bases matching TRBD1. CDR1 SGHRS and CDR2 YFSETQ come from the germline V gene. The length of the CDR3 is 15 residues. V trimming: 0 bases; J trimming: 2 bases; junction bases outside the gene matches: 4. DNA of the CDR3: TGCGCCAGCAGCTTGGAGGGACAGACAAACTATGGCTACACCTTC. Translated: CASSLEGQTNYGYTF.

There are a few counts of this clonotype. V usage is TRBV5-4 and J usage is TRBJ2-3; either TRBD1 or TRBD2 may supply D (5 bases each). The CDR3 consists of 16 residues. Trimming removed 4 bases at V and 0 bases at J, with 15 bases between. Germline V gene sequence: CDR1 SGHNT, CDR2 YYREEE (reference sequence). CDR3 coding DNA: TGTGCCAGCAGCAATGGCGGGCAGGGCAGCACAGATACGCAGTATTTT. As protein: CASSNGGQGSTDTQYF.

The chain employs TRBV19 and TRBJ1-5; D is possibly TRBD1 (5 bases). Per germline, CDR1 LNHDA and CDR2 SQIVND (reference sequence). There are 15 residues in the CDR3. Trimming pared 0 bases from V and 9 bases from J, leaving 15 bases between. The CDR3 bases are TGTGCCAGTAGTATAGATGCGGGGGTCGTAAGGCCCCAGCATTTT. Translating it yields CASSIDAGVVRPQHF. Using reference TRBV19 and TRBJ1-5 for the parts outside the CDR3, the full variable domain is DGGITQSPKYLFRKEGQNVTLSCEQNLNHDAMYWYRQDPGQGLRLIYYSQIVNDFQKGDIAEGYSVSREKKESFPLTVTSAQKNPTAFYLCASSIDAGVVRPQHFGDGTRLSIL.

This clonotype was seen ten or more times. The chain carries TRBV4-3 and TRBJ1-5; 10 bases are shared with TRBD1. This CDR3 has 15 amino acids. The V gene end was trimmed by 0 bases and the J gene end by 7 bases; junction bases not matched to a gene: 3. Germline V gives CDR1 LGHNA, CDR2 YSLEER. CDR3 DNA: TGCGCCAGCAGCCAAGACTGGACAGGGGGGCAGCCCCAGCATTTT. The encoded protein is CASSQDWTGGQPQHF.

The gene calls are TRBV6-1 and TRBJ1-2; 7 bases line up with TRBD1. The CDR3 is made up of 15 amino acids. Germline trimming cut 6 bases from V and 3 bases from J; bases unmatched to any gene: 10. Germline V lookup: CDR1 MNHNS, CDR2 SASEGT. This chain's CDR3 is CASSPLRTGDYGYTF. The CDR3 nucleotides read TGTGCCAGCAGCCCCCTCCGGACAGGCGACTATGGCTACACCTTC.

The genes are TRBV7-9 and TRBJ2-5; D gene unclear. V lost 1 base and J 5 bases, leaving 11 bases between the germline ends. Germline V lookup: CDR1 SEHNR, CDR2 FQNEAQ (reference sequence). The CDR3 totals 14 residues. The CDR3 sequence is CASSLVPERETQYF. CDR3 sequence (DNA): TGTGCCAGCAGCTTAGTACCGGAACGGGAGACCCAGTACTTC.

This clonotype was counted between two and nine times. The chain carries TRBV7-2 and TRBJ2-7; no clear D gene. CDR3 length equals 15 residues. Germline loops: CDR1 SGHTA, CDR2 FQGNSA. Trimming pared 3 bases from V and 0 bases from J, leaving 12 bases between. The chain's CDR3 is CASSFLGDLSYEQYF. The CDR3 DNA reads TGTGCCAGCAGCTTTCTTGGCGACCTCTCCTACGAGCAGTACTTC.

The chain carries TRBV5-4 and TRBJ1-2, with D uncertain. Trimming left V 0 bases short and J 4 bases short, with 10 bases between. CDR1 is SGHNT, CDR2 YYREEE, per germline (reference sequence). The CDR3 extends over 14 amino acids. The CDR3 is CASSLAARPYGYTF. The CDR3 DNA sequence: TGTGCCAGCAGCTTGGCGGCCCGCCCCTATGGCTACACCTTC.

This clonotype occurred a few times. This chain joins TRBV3-1 and TRBJ2-1; the match to TRBD2 covers 9 bases. The CDR3 runs to 16 residues. CDR1 and CDR2 from the germline V gene are LGHDT and YNNKEL (reference sequence). The V segment lost 1 base and the J segment 3 bases; nucleotides outside the gene matches: 4. CDR3 amino acids: CASSQGGTSHYNEQFF. The CDR3 coding sequence is TGTGCCAGCAGCCAAGGGGGGACTAGCCACTACAATGAGCAGTTCTTC.

The chain couples TRBV6-5 to TRBJ2-2, with 10 positions matching TRBD2. The CDR3 contains 16 residues. J lost 3 bases, V lost 3 bases, and 4 bases had no gene match. Germline assignment: CDR1 MNHEY and CDR2 SVGAGI. CDR3 DNA sequence: TGTGCCAGCAGTTATTCCCTAGCGGGGGACACCGGGGAGCTGTTTTTT. Translating gives CASSYSLAGDTGELFF.